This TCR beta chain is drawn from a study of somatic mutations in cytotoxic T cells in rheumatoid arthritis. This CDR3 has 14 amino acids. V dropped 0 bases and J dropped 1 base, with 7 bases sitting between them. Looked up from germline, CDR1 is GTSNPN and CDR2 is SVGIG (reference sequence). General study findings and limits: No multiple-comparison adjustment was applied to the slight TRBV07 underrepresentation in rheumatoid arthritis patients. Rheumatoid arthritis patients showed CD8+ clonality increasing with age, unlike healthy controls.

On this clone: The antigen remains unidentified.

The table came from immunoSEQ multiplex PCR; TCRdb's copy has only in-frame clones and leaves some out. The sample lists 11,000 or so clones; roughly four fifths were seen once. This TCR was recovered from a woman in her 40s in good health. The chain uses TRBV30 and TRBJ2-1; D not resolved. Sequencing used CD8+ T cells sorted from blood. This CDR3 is CAWSVRVSYNEQFF. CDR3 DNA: TGTGCCTGGAGTGTACGGGTGTCCTACAATGAGCAGTTCTTC.